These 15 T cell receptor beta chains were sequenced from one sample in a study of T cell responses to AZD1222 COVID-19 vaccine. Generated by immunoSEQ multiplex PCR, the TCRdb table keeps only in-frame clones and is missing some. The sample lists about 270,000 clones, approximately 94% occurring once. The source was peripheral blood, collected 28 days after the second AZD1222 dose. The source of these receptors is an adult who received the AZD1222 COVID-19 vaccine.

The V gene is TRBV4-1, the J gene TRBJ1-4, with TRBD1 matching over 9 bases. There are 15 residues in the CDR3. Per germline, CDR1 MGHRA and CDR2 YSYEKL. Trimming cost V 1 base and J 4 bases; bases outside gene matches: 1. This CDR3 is CASSQGDRDNEKLFF. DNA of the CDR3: TGCGCCAGCAGCCAAGGGGACAGGGATAATGAAAAACTGTTTTTT.

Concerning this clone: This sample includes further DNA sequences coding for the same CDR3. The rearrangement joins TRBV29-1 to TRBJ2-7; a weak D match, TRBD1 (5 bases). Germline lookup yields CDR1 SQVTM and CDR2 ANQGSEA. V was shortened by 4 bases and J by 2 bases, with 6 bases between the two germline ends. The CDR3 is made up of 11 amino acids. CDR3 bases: TGCAGCGTTGGACAGCCCTACGAGCAGTACTTC. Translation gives CSVGQPYEQYF.

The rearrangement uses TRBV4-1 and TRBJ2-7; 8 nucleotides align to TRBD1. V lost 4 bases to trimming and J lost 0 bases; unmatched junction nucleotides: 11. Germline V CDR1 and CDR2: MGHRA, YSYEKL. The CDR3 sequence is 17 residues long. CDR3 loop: CASSPRVWGQASYEQYF. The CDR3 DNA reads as TGCGCCAGCAGCCCCCGCGTATGGGGACAGGCCTCCTACGAGCAGTACTTC.

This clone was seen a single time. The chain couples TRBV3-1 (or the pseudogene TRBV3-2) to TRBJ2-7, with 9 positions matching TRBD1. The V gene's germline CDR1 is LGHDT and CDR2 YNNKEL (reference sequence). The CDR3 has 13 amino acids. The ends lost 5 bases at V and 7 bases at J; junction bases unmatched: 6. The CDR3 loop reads CASSRTGVGEQYF. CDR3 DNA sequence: TGTGCCAGCAGCAGGACAGGGGTCGGTGAGCAGTACTTC.

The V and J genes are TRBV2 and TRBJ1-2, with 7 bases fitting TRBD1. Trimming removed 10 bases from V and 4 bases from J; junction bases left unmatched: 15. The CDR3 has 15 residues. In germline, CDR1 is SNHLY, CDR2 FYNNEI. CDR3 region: CAIPRVGGSFYGYTF. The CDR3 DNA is TGTGCCATCCCGAGGGTAGGGGGCTCTTTCTATGGCTACACCTTC.

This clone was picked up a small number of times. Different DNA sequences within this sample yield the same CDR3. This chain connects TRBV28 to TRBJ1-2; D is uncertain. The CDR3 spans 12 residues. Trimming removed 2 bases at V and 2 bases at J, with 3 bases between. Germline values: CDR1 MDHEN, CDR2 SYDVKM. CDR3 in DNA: TGTGCCAGCAGTTTAAGGAACTATGGCTACACCTTC. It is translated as CASSLRNYGYTF.

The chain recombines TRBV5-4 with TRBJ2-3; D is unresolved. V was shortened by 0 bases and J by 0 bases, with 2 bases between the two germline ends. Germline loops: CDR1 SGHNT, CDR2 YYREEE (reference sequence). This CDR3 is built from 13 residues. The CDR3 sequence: CASSLESTDTQYF. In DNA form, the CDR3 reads TGTGCCAGCAGCTTGGAGAGCACAGATACGCAGTATTTT.

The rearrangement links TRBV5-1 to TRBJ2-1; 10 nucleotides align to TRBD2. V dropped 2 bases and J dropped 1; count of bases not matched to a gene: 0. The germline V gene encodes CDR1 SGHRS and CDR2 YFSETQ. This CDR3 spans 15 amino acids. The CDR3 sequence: CASSFSGGSYNEQFF. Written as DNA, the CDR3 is TGCGCCAGCAGCTTTAGCGGGGGGTCCTACAATGAGCAGTTCTTC.

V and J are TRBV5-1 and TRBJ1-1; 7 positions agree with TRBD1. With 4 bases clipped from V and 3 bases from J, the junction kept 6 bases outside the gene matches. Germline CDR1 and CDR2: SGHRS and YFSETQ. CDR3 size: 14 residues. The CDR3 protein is CASSTTGDHTEAFF. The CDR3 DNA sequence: TGCGCCAGCAGCACAACAGGGGACCACACTGAAGCTTTCTTT.

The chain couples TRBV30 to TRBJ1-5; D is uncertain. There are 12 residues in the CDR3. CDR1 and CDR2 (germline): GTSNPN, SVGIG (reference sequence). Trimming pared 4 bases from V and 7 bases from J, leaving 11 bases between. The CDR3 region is CAWNSRGQPQHF. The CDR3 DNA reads TGTGCCTGGAATAGCCGTGGGCAGCCCCAGCATTTT. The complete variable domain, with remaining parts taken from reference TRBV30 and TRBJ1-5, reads SQTIHQWPATLVQPVGSPLSLECTVEGTSNPNLYWYRQAAGRGLQLLFYSVGIGQISSEVPQNLSASRPQDRQFILSSKKLLLSDSGFYLCAWNSRGQPQHFGDGTRLSIL.

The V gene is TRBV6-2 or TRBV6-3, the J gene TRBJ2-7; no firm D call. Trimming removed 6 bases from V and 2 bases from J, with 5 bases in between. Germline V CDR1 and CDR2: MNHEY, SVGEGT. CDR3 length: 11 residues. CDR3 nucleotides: TGTGCCAGCAGCTCTACCTACGAGCAGTACTTC. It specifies CASSSTYEQYF.

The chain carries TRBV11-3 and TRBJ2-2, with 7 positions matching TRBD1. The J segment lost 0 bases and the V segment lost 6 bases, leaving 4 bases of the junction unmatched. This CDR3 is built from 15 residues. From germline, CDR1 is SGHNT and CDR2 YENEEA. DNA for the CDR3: TGTGCCAGCAGTTACAGGGGATCGAACACCGGGGAGCTGTTTTTT. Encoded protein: CASSYRGSNTGELFF. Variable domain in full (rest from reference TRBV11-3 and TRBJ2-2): EAGVVQSPRYKIIEKKQPVAFWCNPISGHNTLYWYLQNLGQGPELLIRYENEEAVDDSQLPKDRFSAERLKGVDSTLKIQPAELGDSAVYLCASSYRGSNTGELFFGEGSRLTVL.

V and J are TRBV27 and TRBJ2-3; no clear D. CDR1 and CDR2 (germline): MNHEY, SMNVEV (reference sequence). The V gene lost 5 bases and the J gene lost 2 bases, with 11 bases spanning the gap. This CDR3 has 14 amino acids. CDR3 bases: TGTGCCAGCAGTCACGACGGAATCACAGATACGCAGTATTTT. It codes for CASSHDGITDTQYF.

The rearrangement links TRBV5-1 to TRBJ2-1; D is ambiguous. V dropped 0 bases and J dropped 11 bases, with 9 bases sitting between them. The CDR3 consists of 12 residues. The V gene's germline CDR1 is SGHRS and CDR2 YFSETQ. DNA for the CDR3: TGCGCCAGCAGCTTGGCGGCTTCACAGCAGTTCTTC. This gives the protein CASSLAASQQFF.

CDR3 residues: CASRVGLGEEEKLFF. The CDR3 nucleotides are TGCGCCAGCAGAGTTGGATTAGGGGAGGAAGAAAAACTGTTTTTT. The V and J genes are TRBV5-1 and TRBJ1-4; perhaps TRBD1 as D (5 bases). Trimming cost V 5 bases and J 8 bases, with 19 bases left between them. Per germline, CDR1 SGHRS and CDR2 YFSETQ. The CDR3 loop spans 15 amino acids.